The clone carrying this TCR beta chain came up many times. V lost 0 bases and J lost 6, with 26 bases in between. The CDR3 consists of 20 residues. In TCRdb, the reads were re-called with MiXCR into one record per CDR3 protein. The sample lists 150,000 to 200,000 distinct CDR3 sequences; over 13% were seen once. The sample originates from a study of T cell repertoires in cytomegalovirus infection. This TCR was sampled from a human donor in good health (CMV status not recorded). Some clones in this sample may be carry-over from other donors' samples. The rearrangement links TRBV12-3 or TRBV12-4 to TRBJ1-4, with D maybe TRBD1 (5 bases). Sequenced input: PBMCs. CDR3 nucleotide sequence: TGTGCCAGCAGTTTAGCTGGTCTCGGGCCAGGTGGGGGTGTATATGAAAAACTGTTTTTT. Its translation: CASSLAGLGPGGGVYEKLFF.